This TCR beta chain was captured in a study of blood T cell repertoires in COVID-19. For the study at large: Both acute and convalescent COVID-19 samples were obtained from the United States, Italy and Spain.

Original data processing: By means of reference gene primer amplification, nucleated cell counts were estimated. Sequencing was performed with immunoSEQ multiplex PCR; in TCRdb, only in-frame clones are kept and a portion is missing. V, J and clone size are those of that table, while D and trimming were read from the DNA. The sample lists tens of thousands of clones, 86% occurring once. V dropped 1 base and J dropped 0; count of bases not matched to a gene: 12. The V gene's germline CDR1 is SGHRS and CDR2 YFSETQ. The CDR3 has 18 amino acids. This chain connects TRBV5-1 to TRBJ1-2; the match to TRBD1 covers 7 bases. This sequence originates from a man in his forties or fifties with acute or convalescent COVID-19. The specimen was peripheral blood. The DNA of the CDR3 is TGCGCCAGCAGCTTGTGGGGGACAGATATTACTACTAACTATGGCTACACCTTC. Protein sequence: CASSLWGTDITTNYGYTF.